One and the same sample provided the 32 T cell receptor beta chains below, sequenced in a study of T cell clonotyping in hematopoietic cell transplantation. Noted time point: recipient sample about 28 days before transplant, after cytoreduction. Measured with immunoSEQ multiplex PCR; TCRdb has only the in-frame clones, and not every one. The data contain roughly 29,000 clones, 60% to 80% of them singletons. The sequencing here drew on peripheral blood mononuclear cells, taken before stem cell transplant. The receptor set was obtained from a man between 50 and 59 years old with myelodysplastic syndrome. Some clones in this sample may be carry-over from other donors' samples.

This clone was seen more than once but under ten times. The rearrangement uses TRBV6-1 and TRBJ1-2, with TRBD1 matching over 7 bases. V gave up 1 base and J gave up 6 bases; unmatched junction bases: 8. Germline loops: CDR1 MNHNS, CDR2 SASEGT. The CDR3 covers 15 residues. CDR3 nucleotides: TGTGCCAGCAGTGAAGATGAAAGGGGGCTAGATGGCTACACCTTC. Amino acids: CASSEDERGLDGYTF.

This sequence joins TRBV2 and TRBJ2-1; D may be TRBD1 (6 bases). This CDR3 has 13 amino acids. Trimming pared 8 bases from V and 9 bases from J, leaving 17 bases between. Germline V lookup: CDR1 SNHLY, CDR2 FYNNEI. CDR3 in amino acids: CASETTGRGEQFF. CDR3 DNA sequence: TGTGCCAGCGAAACGACAGGCCGGGGTGAGCAGTTCTTC.

The V call is TRBV30, the J call TRBJ1-1; unclear D gene. V shed 4 bases and J shed 4 bases, with 16 bases lying between them. The CDR3 is 14 residues long. From germline, CDR1 is GTSNPN and CDR2 SVGIG (reference sequence). DNA of the CDR3: TGTGCCTGGAACACAGCGAATTGGGGCACTGAAGCTTTCTTT. Its translation is CAWNTANWGTEAFF.

The chain has TRBV5-8 and TRBJ2-7; 9 bases fit TRBD2. The CDR3 covers 16 residues. Germline trimming cut 4 bases from V and 4 bases from J; bases unmatched to any gene: 12. In germline, CDR1 is SGHTS, CDR2 YDEGEE. The CDR3 bases are TGTGCCAGCAGCCTGCGGGTATCTAGCGGGGTTTACGAGCAGTACTTC. The encoded protein is CASSLRVSSGVYEQYF.

V gene TRBV9 combines with J gene TRBJ2-7; a possible D gene is TRBD1 (6 bases). From germline, CDR1 is SGDLS and CDR2 YYNGEE. The CDR3 extends over 16 amino acids. Trimming took off 0 bases at V and 5 bases at J, with 18 bases between the two ends. In nucleotides, the CDR3 is TGTGCCAGCAGCGTAGAAGTCGGTCAGGGGCTCAACGAGCAGTACTTC. It is translated as CASSVEVGQGLNEQYF.

This clone was seen a single time. The chain combines TRBV5-1 with TRBJ1-5, with 8 bases that match TRBD1. Losses at the gene ends were 2 bases for V and 9 bases for J; bases not matched to a gene: 10. CDR1 SGHRS and CDR2 YFSETQ come from the germline V gene. This CDR3 is built from 15 residues. The CDR3 DNA is TGCGCCAGCAGCTTAGGGGGACAGGCAGAAGGGCCCCAGCATTTT. Translated, it gives CASSLGGQAEGPQHF.

The rearrangement joins TRBV6-1 to TRBJ2-7; D call uncertain. Trimming removed 6 bases from V and 3 bases from J, with 12 bases in between. Germline lookup yields CDR1 MNHNS and CDR2 SASEGT. The CDR3 runs to 13 residues. The CDR3 nucleotides are TGTGCCAGCAGGTTGCCCGACGGCTACGAGCAGTACTTC. Translation gives CASRLPDGYEQYF.

This clone was counted a single time. The rearrangement joins TRBV30 to TRBJ1-5, with TRBD1 matching over 10 bases. Per germline, CDR1 GTSNPN and CDR2 SVGIG (reference sequence). The J segment lost 7 bases and the V segment lost 2 bases, leaving 8 bases of the junction unmatched. The CDR3 consists of 15 residues. CDR3 loop: CAWSIGQGGRQPQHF. CDR3 sequence (DNA): TGTGCCTGGAGTATTGGACAGGGGGGAAGACAGCCCCAGCATTTT.

This chain uses TRBV7-2 with TRBJ1-5; D possibly corresponds to TRBD1 (5 bases). V was trimmed by 5 bases and J by 3 bases, leaving 14 bases between them. The CDR3 extends over 15 amino acids. Germline CDR1 reads SGHTA; CDR2 reads FQGNSA. The DNA for the CDR3 is TGTGCCAGCAGCCCGGTTGGGGCAGACAATCAGCCCCAGCATTTT. Encoded protein: CASSPVGADNQPQHF.

This chain links TRBV11-1 with TRBJ2-7; maybe TRBD1 (5 bases). The germline V gene encodes CDR1 SGHAT and CDR2 FQDESV (reference sequence). CDR3 length: 15 residues. Between the trimmed V and J ends, which lost 5 bases and 2 bases, there was a span of 16 bases. The CDR3, as DNA: TGTGCCAGCAGCCTAAAGACAGTTTACCCCTACGAGCAGTACTTC. It specifies CASSLKTVYPYEQYF.

The V and J genes are TRBV5-6 and TRBJ1-5; weak D call: TRBD1 (5 bases). V was trimmed by 2 bases and J by 4 bases, leaving 10 bases between them. The CDR3 runs to 14 residues. CDR1 SGHDT and CDR2 YYEEEE come from the germline V gene. The CDR3 region is CASSFSRANQPQHF. The CDR3 bases are TGTGCCAGCAGCTTCTCCAGGGCTAATCAGCCCCAGCATTTT.

CDR3 DNA: TGTGCCAGCAGACCGACTAGCGAAGCCTACGAGCAGTACTTC. Translating it yields CASRPTSEAYEQYF. V is TRBV6-6 and J is TRBJ2-7, with TRBD2 matching 8 bases. V trimming: 6 bases; J trimming: 2 bases; junction bases outside the gene matches: 6. This CDR3 is built from 14 residues. Germline CDR1 and CDR2: MNHNY and SVGAGI (reference sequence).

The chain uses TRBV6-6 and TRBJ2-2, with D possibly TRBD1 on 5 matching bases. Trimming removed 7 bases at V and 1 base at J, with 10 bases between. The V gene's germline CDR1 is MNHNY and CDR2 SVGAGI (reference sequence). CDR3 length: 14 amino acids. The CDR3 sequence is CASIQDRNTGELFF. For the CDR3, the DNA is TGTGCCAGCATACAAGACAGGAACACCGGGGAGCTGTTTTTT.

This sequence joins TRBV4-2 and TRBJ2-7; 7 positions match TRBD1. Germline V CDR1 and CDR2: LGHNA, YNFKEQ. The CDR3 is 15 amino acids. V gave up 4 bases and J gave up 3 bases; unmatched junction bases: 9. CDR3 sequence (DNA): TGTGCCAGCAGCCCTGGCCGGGACAGTAGCTACGAGCAGTACTTC. Encoded protein: CASSPGRDSSYEQYF.

V gene TRBV6-5 combines with J gene TRBJ1-5; 9 bases are shared with TRBD1. The V gene's germline CDR1 is MNHEY and CDR2 SVGAGI. V lost 6 bases and J lost 5; bases outside the gene matches: 5. The CDR3 is 14 amino acids. The CDR3 coding sequence is TGTGCCAGCAGGGGGACAGGGAGTGATCAGCCCCAGCATTTT. This gives the protein CASRGTGSDQPQHF.

The rearrangement joins TRBV30 to TRBJ1-1, with a weak D call TRBD1 (6 bases). The CDR3 has 14 amino acids. Germline CDR1 is GTSNPN and CDR2 is SVGIG (reference sequence). The V gene lost 2 bases and the J gene lost 1 base, with 11 bases spanning the gap. This CDR3 is CAWSPWTANTEAFF. In DNA form, the CDR3 reads TGTGCCTGGAGTCCCTGGACAGCGAACACTGAAGCTTTCTTT.

The V call is TRBV11-3, the J call TRBJ2-7; a weak D match, TRBD2 (6 bases). Trimming cost V 4 bases and J 7 bases, with 17 bases left between them. The germline V gene has CDR1 SGHNT and CDR2 YENEEA. The CDR3 runs to 14 residues. In DNA, the CDR3 is TGTGCCAGCAGCTCCGCGGACTACCCCCTGGAGCAGTACTTC. Amino acid sequence: CASSSADYPLEQYF.

V usage is TRBV2 and J usage is TRBJ2-1, with D perhaps TRBD2 (5 bases). The germline gives CDR1 SNHLY, CDR2 FYNNEI. Trimming shortened V by 2 bases and J by 9 bases, and 14 bases separated the two germline ends. CDR3 length: 14 residues. The CDR3 DNA sequence: TGTGCCAGCAGTGAATTGACTATTCAAGGTGAGCAGTTCTTC. This encodes CASSELTIQGEQFF.

The chain recombines TRBV7-2 with TRBJ1-2; 7 positions agree with TRBD1. The CDR3 loop spans 14 amino acids. Germline V CDR1 and CDR2: SGHTA, FQGNSA. The trim removed 4 bases at V and 3 bases at J, leaving 5 bases unmatched. The CDR3 here is CASSSQGGDYGYTF. CDR3 DNA sequence: TGTGCCAGCAGCTCTCAGGGGGGGGACTATGGCTACACCTTC.

This clone has more than one count but fewer than ten. This sequence joins TRBV6-1 and TRBJ2-5; D remains ambiguous. The V end lost 11 bases, the J end lost 6 bases, and 19 bases lay between the germline ends. The CDR3 has 13 amino acids. Germline CDR1 is MNHNS and CDR2 is SASEGT. CDR3: CASRQLGLKTQYF. The CDR3, as DNA: TGTGCCTCCAGGCAGCTAGGCCTAAAGACCCAGTACTTC.

The chain links TRBV28 to TRBJ1-1, with 9 bases aligning to TRBD1. From germline, CDR1 is MDHEN and CDR2 SYDVKM. The CDR3 totals 16 residues. Trimming took 3 bases from V and 1 from J; bases not matched to a gene: 6. The CDR3 nucleotides read TGTGCCAGCAGTTTCCCGGACAGGGGCGCGAACACTGAAGCTTTCTTT. It yields the protein CASSFPDRGANTEAFF.

The chain uses TRBV2 and TRBJ1-3, with D possibly matching TRBD1 (6 bases). Germline V lookup: CDR1 SNHLY, CDR2 FYNNEI. The CDR3 totals 17 residues. V lost 0 bases and J lost 3, with 15 bases in between. CDR3: CASSEALGRGGGNTIYF. In DNA form, the CDR3 reads TGTGCCAGCAGTGAAGCGCTTGGCAGGGGCGGTGGAAACACCATATATTTT.

The genes are TRBV30 and TRBJ2-3; a possible D gene is TRBD2 (6 bases). Trimming removed 6 bases from V and 1 base from J, with 14 bases in between. The CDR3 contains 14 residues. Germline V CDR1 and CDR2: GTSNPN, SVGIG (reference sequence). CDR3: CACHRGGGTDTQYF. The CDR3 DNA follows: TGTGCCTGCCACCGGGGCGGGGGCACAGATACGCAGTATTTT.

The count of this clone is one. This chain joins TRBV30 and TRBJ1-1; D gene unclear. CDR1 is GTSNPN, CDR2 SVGIG, per germline (reference sequence). The CDR3 is 15 amino acids. Trimming removed 0 bases at V and 4 bases at J, with 15 bases between. CDR3 loop: CAWSVKWVLFTEAFF. The CDR3 coding sequence is TGTGCCTGGAGTGTAAAGTGGGTCTTATTCACTGAAGCTTTCTTT.

There are a few counts of this clone. The gene calls are TRBV10-2 and TRBJ1-6; D is undetermined. Germline lookup yields CDR1 WSHSY and CDR2 SAAADI. Between the trimmed V and J ends, which lost 7 bases and 6 bases, there was a span of 19 bases. The CDR3 is 16 amino acids. The CDR3 coding sequence is TGCGCCAGCACCGAGTTCCCCAGGACGCGTAATTCACCCCTCCACTTT. Encoded protein: CASTEFPRTRNSPLHF.

The V gene is TRBV6-1, the J gene TRBJ1-5; 7 nucleotides match TRBD1. The CDR3 has 15 amino acids. The V gene end was trimmed by 6 bases and the J gene end by 3 bases; junction bases not matched to a gene: 8. Germline V gene sequence: CDR1 MNHNS, CDR2 SASEGT. CDR3 amino acids: CASRTRDSLNQPQHF. In nucleotides, the CDR3 is TGTGCCAGCAGGACCCGGGACAGTCTCAATCAGCCCCAGCATTTT.

The gene calls are TRBV30 and TRBJ1-2; no firm D call. The CDR3 consists of 13 residues. Germline loops: CDR1 GTSNPN, CDR2 SVGIG (reference sequence). Trimming stripped 5 bases from V and 4 bases from J, with 14 bases between. The CDR3 DNA is TGTGCCTGGGATGAAACTGGGTCCTATGGCTACACCTTC. It is translated as CAWDETGSYGYTF.

This chain joins TRBV25-1 and TRBJ1-5, with 9 bases lining up with TRBD1. The germline V gene has CDR1 MGHDK and CDR2 SYGVNS. The CDR3 length is 15 residues. With 4 bases clipped from V and 4 bases from J, the junction kept 5 bases outside the gene matches. CDR3 amino acids: CASSGTGAPNQPQHF. The DNA for the CDR3 is TGTGCCAGCAGTGGGACAGGGGCCCCTAATCAGCCCCAGCATTTT.

The V gene is TRBV10-3, the J gene TRBJ1-1; TRBD1 aligns across 9 bases. Germline V CDR1 and CDR2: ENHRY, SYGVKD. After removal of 5 bases from V and 4 bases from J, the junction contained 2 bases not matched to a gene. The CDR3 is 13 amino acids. Written as DNA, the CDR3 is TGTGCCATCAGTTTGGACAGGGGCACTGAAGCTTTCTTT. Amino acids: CAISLDRGTEAFF.

The J gene is TRBJ1-5, the V gene TRBV30, with 8 nucleotides matching TRBD1. The V gene end was trimmed by 0 bases and the J gene end by 5 bases; junction bases not matched to a gene: 3. The CDR3 is 14 amino acids. In germline, CDR1 is GTSNPN, CDR2 SVGIG (reference sequence). CDR3 in DNA: TGTGCCTGGAGTGTGGGGACAGGATATCAGCCCCAGCATTTT. Protein sequence: CAWSVGTGYQPQHF.

This clone has a handful of counts. The chain joins TRBV7-2 to TRBJ2-3; 13 bases align to TRBD2. This CDR3 spans 15 amino acids. The germline V gene has CDR1 SGHTA and CDR2 FQGNSA. J lost 4 bases, V lost 4 bases, and 2 bases had no gene match. The CDR3 reads CASSSTSGGPDTQYF. The DNA of the CDR3 is TGTGCCAGCAGCTCGACTAGCGGGGGGCCAGATACGCAGTATTTT.

This clone was seen more than once but under ten times. The V and J genes are TRBV29-1 and TRBJ2-5; 12 bases agree with TRBD2. V lost 4 bases to trimming and J lost 0 bases; unmatched junction nucleotides: 3. The germline V gene has CDR1 SQVTM and CDR2 ANQGSEA. The CDR3 has 15 residues. CDR3 amino acids: CSVGGLAGNQETQYF. In nucleotides, the CDR3 is TGCAGCGTTGGAGGACTAGCGGGAAACCAAGAGACCCAGTACTTC.